Shown below are 3 T cell receptor beta chains from a single sample sequenced in a study of blood T cell repertoires in COVID-19. Profiled with immunoSEQ multiplex PCR; TCRdb holds only in-frame clones, not every one. In the table there are 110,000 or so clones, about 88% of which are singletons. Sequencing was done on a sample of peripheral blood. Receptors were obtained from a woman between 70 and 85 years old who had recovered from COVID-19.

The V and J genes are TRBV4-1 and TRBJ2-7, with 8 bases lining up with TRBD1. Germline trimming cut 3 bases from V and 0 bases from J; bases unmatched to any gene: 1. This CDR3 contains 14 residues. The germline CDR1 and CDR2 sequences are MGHRA and YSYEKL. The CDR3 sequence is CASSQTGDSYEQYF. DNA for the CDR3: TGCGCCAGCAGCCAGACAGGGGACTCCTACGAGCAGTACTTC.

J is TRBJ1-1 and V is TRBV6-5; D not resolved. The CDR3 loop spans 15 amino acids. V dropped 4 bases and J dropped 0 bases, with 12 bases sitting between them. CDR1 is MNHEY and CDR2 is SVGAGI in the germline V gene. The CDR3 region is CASSWVAAMNTEAFF. The CDR3 region has the DNA TGTGCCAGCAGTTGGGTAGCAGCCATGAACACTGAAGCTTTCTTT.

The chain couples TRBV5-5 to TRBJ1-2; weak D call: TRBD1 (6 bases). The CDR3 consists of 15 residues. Germline lookup yields CDR1 SGHKS and CDR2 YYEKEE (reference sequence). Trimming shortened V by 6 bases and J by 5 bases, and 20 bases separated the two germline ends. CDR3 nucleotide sequence: TGTGCCAGCACCCTGGCCCAGGGGATGGGGTATGGCTACACCTTC. It is translated as CASTLAQGMGYGYTF.